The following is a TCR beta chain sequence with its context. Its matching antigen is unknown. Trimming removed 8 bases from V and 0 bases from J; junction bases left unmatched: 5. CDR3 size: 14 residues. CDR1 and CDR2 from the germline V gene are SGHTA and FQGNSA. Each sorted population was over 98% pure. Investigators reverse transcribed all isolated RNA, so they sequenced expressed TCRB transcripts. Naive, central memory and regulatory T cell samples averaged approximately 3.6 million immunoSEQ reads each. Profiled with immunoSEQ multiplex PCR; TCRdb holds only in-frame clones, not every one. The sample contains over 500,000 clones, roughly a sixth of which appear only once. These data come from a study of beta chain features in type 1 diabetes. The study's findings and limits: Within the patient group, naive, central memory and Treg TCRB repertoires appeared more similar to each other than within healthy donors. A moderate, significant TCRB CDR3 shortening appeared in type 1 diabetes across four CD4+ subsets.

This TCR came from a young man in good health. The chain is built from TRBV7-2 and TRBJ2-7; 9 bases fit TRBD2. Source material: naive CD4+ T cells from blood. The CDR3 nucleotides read TGTGCCAGCGTGCTAGCGGGGAGCTCCTACGAGCAGTACTTC. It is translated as CASVLAGSSYEQYF. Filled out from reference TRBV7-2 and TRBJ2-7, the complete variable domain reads GAGVSQSPSNKVTEKGKDVELRCDPISGHTALYWYRQSLGQGLEFLIYFQGNSAPDKSGLPSDRFSAERTGGSVSTLTIQRTQQEDSAVYLCASVLAGSSYEQYFGPGTRLTVT.